A single sample is the source of the 4 T cell receptor beta chains below, sequenced in a study of radiotherapy plus CTLA-4 blockade in lung cancer. Some clones are missing from TCRdb's copy, which holds only in-frame ones; the method was immunoSEQ multiplex PCR. Among about 93,000 clones listed, around 88% were seen once. Material: peripheral blood, obtained from a patient treated with radiotherapy plus ipilimumab. The source of these receptors is a human donor with non-small cell lung cancer that progressed on radiotherapy plus ipilimumab.

V and J are TRBV7-9 and TRBJ1-2; D unclear. The CDR3 spans 14 residues. The V gene's germline CDR1 is SEHNR and CDR2 FQNEAQ (reference sequence). V lost 5 bases and J 8 bases, leaving 18 bases between the germline ends. CDR3 coding DNA: TGTGCCAGCAGCCATCGGACTGTGGCGGGAGGCTACACCTTC. Translated: CASSHRTVAGGYTF.

The chain recombines TRBV20-1 with TRBJ2-3; D unclear. Germline V gene sequence: CDR1 DFQATT, CDR2 SNEGSKA (reference sequence). The germline V and J ends were trimmed by 7 bases and 5 bases, with 10 bases remaining between them. The CDR3 extends over 11 amino acids. CDR3 coding DNA: TGCAGTGTAAACGGTGGAGATACGCAGTATTTT. Its protein product is CSVNGGDTQYF.

Comment on this clone: Distinct nucleotide sequences in the sample also encode this CDR3. The CDR3 nucleotides are TGCGCCAGCAGTTTACAGGGGGCCGGCGGTGAAAAACTGTTTTTT. It specifies CASSLQGAGGEKLFF. The V and J genes are TRBV5-1 and TRBJ1-4, with TRBD1 identical over 9 bases. Germline V gene data show CDR1 as SGHRS and CDR2 as YFSETQ. This CDR3 comprises 15 residues. V lost 5 bases and J lost 7; bases outside the gene matches: 9.

V is TRBV5-8 and J is TRBJ1-1; possibly TRBD1 for D (5 bases). The CDR3 has 14 amino acids. The germline V gene has CDR1 SGHTS and CDR2 YDEGEE. The V end was cut by 4 bases, the J end by 2 bases, with 12 bases between. The DNA of the CDR3 is TGTGCCAGCAGCGTGACCGGGGGAAACACTGAAGCTTTCTTT. Translation: CASSVTGGNTEAFF. Together with reference TRBV5-8 and TRBJ1-1, the CDR3 gives the full variable domain: EAGVTQSPTHLIKTRGQQATLRCSPISGHTSVYWYQQALGLGLQFLLWYDEGEERNRGNFPPRFSGRQFPNYSSELNVNALELEDSALYLCASSVTGGNTEAFFGQGTRLTVV.